This T cell receptor beta chain was sequenced for a study of blood T cell repertoires in COVID-19 (dated by TCRdb to 2018 to 2021). Background on the whole study: The collaborator samples originated in the United States, Italy and Spain and spanned the acute and convalescent phases of COVID-19. The prospective study material was composed of cDNA or gDNA derived from T cells, B-cell-depleted T cells, or PBMCs. The dataset comprised deeply sampled blood TCRbeta repertoires from subjects exposed to, actively infected with, or recovered from COVID-19. The repertoires were made available in a free public database intended to serve as a resource for research on the immune response to SARS-CoV-2. Samples were obtained from the ongoing ImmuneRACE study (first 160 participants) and from about 1,300 subjects provided by 6 global collaborators. A de-identified subject ID, COVID-19 status, age in years and sex were almost always included in the sample metadata. Where HLA class I and class II types were available, the types were taken from metadata supplied by the sample provider, not from assay-based typing. What the work shows at the level of the full study, not this receptor alone: How much clinical and demographic metadata was included differed by source and by participant, and the metadata was provided uncurated.

Concerning this clone: The antigen it binds to is not known. Per-nucleotide qualities are absent, and no much larger clonotype sits a single base away.

V lost 5 bases and J lost 8 bases; the stretch between them is 12 bases long. The CDR3 covers 12 residues, taking in both the cysteine and the phenylalanine. Of the read, only the CDR3 DNA is kept; its 36 bases are in frame from base 1. CDR1 and CDR2 are drawn from the germline V gene (reference sequence): LGHDT, YNNKEL. Whole blood was collected in K2EDTA tubes by collaborating institutions according to the institutions' own protocols. For TCRbeta analysis, collaborators shipped samples in one of three forms: frozen whole blood, isolated PBMCs, or DNA extracted from either of those sample types. TCRbeta CDR3 regions were amplified from genomic DNA by means of the immunoSEQ Assay, a bias-controlled multiplex PCR. As for the authors' bioinformatics: The number of nucleated cells in each sample was estimated from the amplification of reference gene primers within the assay. Sequence reads were collapsed and filtered to measure the absolute abundance of every unique TCRbeta CDR3 rearrangement. For each sample, productive Simpson clonality was calculated by taking the square root of Simpson's diversity index across productive rearrangements. Imported from immuneACCESS, the table was reduced by TCRdb to in-frame sequences with V and J called. These copies leave out some clones; in studies compared against another copy, an unresolved V gene accounts for under half, and the cause of the remainder is not known. Clone size and the V and J calls come from that table; the DNA yielded D and trimming. The table for this sample lists some 57,000 clones; around 87% of them were counted only once. Under 1.3% of the sample belongs to the ten largest clones.

The V and J segments used are TRBV3-1 (or the pseudogene TRBV3-2) and TRBJ1-2; no D gene call is confident. The source of this sequence is a man in his sixties or seventies with acute or convalescent COVID-19. The sequenced sample was peripheral blood. The DNA sequence is as follows: TGTGCCAGCAGCTTCGGGGAATACGGCTACACCTTC. Translated, it reads CASSFGEYGYTF.